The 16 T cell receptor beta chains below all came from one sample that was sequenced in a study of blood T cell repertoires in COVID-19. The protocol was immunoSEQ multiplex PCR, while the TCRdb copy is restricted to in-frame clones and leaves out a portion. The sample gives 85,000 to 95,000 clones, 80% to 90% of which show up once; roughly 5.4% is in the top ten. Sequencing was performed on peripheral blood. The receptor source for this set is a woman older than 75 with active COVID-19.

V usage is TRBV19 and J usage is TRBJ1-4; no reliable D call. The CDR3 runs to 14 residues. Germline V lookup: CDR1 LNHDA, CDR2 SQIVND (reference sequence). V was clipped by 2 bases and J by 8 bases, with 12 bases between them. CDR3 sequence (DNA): TGTGCCAGTAGTATAATCGGTGAACGCGAAAAACTGTTTTTT. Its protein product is CASSIIGEREKLFF.

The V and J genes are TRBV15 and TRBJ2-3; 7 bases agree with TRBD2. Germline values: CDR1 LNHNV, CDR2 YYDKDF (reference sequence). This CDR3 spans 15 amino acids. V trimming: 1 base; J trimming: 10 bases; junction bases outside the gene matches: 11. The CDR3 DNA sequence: TGTGCCACCAGCAGAGGGGACGCGGGAGAGGTTGCGCAGTATTTT. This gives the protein CATSRGDAGEVAQYF.

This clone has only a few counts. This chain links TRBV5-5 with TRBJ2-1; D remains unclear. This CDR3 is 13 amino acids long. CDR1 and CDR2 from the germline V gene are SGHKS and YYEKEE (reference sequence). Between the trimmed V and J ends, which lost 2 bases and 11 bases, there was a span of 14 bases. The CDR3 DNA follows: TGTGCCAGCAGCTTAGTACCAGATTCAAAGCAGTTCTTC. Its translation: CASSLVPDSKQFF.

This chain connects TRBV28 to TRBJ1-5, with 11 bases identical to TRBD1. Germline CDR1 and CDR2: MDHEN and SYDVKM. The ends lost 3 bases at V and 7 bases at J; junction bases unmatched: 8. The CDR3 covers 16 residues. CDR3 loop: CASSFSGQGALQPQHF. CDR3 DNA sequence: TGTGCCAGCAGTTTTAGTGGACAGGGGGCTTTGCAGCCCCAGCATTTT. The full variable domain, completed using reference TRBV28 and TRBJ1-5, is DVKVTQSSRYLVKRTGEKVFLECVQDMDHENMFWYRQDPGLGLRLIYFSYDVKMKEKGDIPEGYSVSREKKERFSLILESASTNQTSMYLCASSFSGQGALQPQHFGDGTRLSIL.

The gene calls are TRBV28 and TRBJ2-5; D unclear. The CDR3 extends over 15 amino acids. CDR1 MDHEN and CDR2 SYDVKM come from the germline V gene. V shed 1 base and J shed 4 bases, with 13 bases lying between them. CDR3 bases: TGTGCCAGCAGTTTATTAACGGTCCCATCAGAGACCCAGTACTTC. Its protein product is CASSLLTVPSETQYF.

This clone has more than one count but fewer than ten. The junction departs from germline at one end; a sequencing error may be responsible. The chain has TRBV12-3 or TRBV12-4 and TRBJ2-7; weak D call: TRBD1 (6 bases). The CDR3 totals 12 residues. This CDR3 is CASSHRDTFRVF. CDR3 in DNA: TGTGCCAGCAGTCACCGGGACACCTTTCGGGTCTTC.

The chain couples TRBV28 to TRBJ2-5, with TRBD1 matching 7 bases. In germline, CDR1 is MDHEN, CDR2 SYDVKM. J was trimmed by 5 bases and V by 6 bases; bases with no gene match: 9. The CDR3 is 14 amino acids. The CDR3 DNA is TGTGCCAGCAGCCAGGACAGGTTGGTGGAGACCCAGTACTTC. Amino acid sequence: CASSQDRLVETQYF.

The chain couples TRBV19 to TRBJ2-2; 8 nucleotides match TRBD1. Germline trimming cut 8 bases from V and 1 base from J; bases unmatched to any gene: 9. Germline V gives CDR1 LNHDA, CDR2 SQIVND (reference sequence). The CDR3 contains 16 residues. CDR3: CASGGQGAGNTGELFF. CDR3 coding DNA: TGTGCCAGTGGAGGACAGGGAGCCGGGAACACCGGGGAGCTGTTTTTT.

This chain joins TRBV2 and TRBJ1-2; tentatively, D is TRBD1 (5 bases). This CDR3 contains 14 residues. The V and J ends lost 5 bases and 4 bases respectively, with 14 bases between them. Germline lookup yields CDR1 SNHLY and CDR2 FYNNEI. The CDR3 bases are TGTGCCAGCAGTCTCCGGGACGGGAGCTATGGCTACACCTTC. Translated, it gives CASSLRDGSYGYTF.

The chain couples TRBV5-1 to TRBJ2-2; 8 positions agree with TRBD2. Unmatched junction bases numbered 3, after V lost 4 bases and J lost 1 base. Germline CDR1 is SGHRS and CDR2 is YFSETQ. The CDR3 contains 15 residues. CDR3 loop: CASSVSGMNTGELFF. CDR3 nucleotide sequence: TGCGCCAGCAGCGTTAGCGGGATGAACACCGGGGAGCTGTTTTTT.

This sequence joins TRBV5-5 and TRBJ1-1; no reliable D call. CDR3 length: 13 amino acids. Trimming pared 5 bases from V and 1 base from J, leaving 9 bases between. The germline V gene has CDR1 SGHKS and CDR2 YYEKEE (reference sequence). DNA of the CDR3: TGTGCCAGCAGTTTTGACAAGAACACTGAAGCTTTCTTT. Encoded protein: CASSFDKNTEAFF.

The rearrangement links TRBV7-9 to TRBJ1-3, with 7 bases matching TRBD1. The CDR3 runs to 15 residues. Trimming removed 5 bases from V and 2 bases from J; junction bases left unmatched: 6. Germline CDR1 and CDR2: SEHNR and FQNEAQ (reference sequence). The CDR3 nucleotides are TGTGCCAGCAGCGAACTAACAGGGGCTGGAAACACCATATATTTT. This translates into CASSELTGAGNTIYF.

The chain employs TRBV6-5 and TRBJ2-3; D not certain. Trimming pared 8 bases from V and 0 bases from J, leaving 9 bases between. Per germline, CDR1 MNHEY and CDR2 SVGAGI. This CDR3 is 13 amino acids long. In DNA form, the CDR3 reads TGTGCCAGCCGACAAGACAGCACAGATACGCAGTATTTT. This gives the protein CASRQDSTDTQYF.

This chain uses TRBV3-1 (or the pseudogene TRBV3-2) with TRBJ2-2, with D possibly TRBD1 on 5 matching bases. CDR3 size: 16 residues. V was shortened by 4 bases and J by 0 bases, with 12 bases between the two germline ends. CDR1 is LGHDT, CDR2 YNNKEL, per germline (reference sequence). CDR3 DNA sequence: TGTGCCAGCAGCCCCCACCAGGGTACGAACACCGGGGAGCTGTTTTTT. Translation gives CASSPHQGTNTGELFF.

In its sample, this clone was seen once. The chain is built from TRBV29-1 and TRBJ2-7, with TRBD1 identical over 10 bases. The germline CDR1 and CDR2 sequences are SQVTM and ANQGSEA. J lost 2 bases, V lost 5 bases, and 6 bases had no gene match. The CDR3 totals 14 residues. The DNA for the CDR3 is TGCAGCGTTCTGCCGGGACAGGGGACCTACGAGCAGTACTTC. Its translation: CSVLPGQGTYEQYF.

CDR3 sequence: CASSPGTGGAFLRTEAFF. CDR3 in DNA: TGTGCCAGCAGTCCCGGGACAGGGGGCGCGTTTTTGAGAACTGAAGCTTTCTTT. The chain couples TRBV6-2 or TRBV6-3 to TRBJ1-1; 12 nucleotides align to TRBD1. This CDR3 has 18 amino acids. Unmatched junction bases numbered 15, after V lost 5 bases and J lost 5 bases. In germline, CDR1 is MNHEY, CDR2 SVGEGT.